The 15 T cell receptor beta chains in this list originate from one sample, sequenced in a study of shared clonotypes between healthy human individuals. Clones were sequenced by immunoSEQ multiplex PCR, and TCRdb holds only the in-frame ones, with some missing. Altogether some 2,500,000 clones are present, roughly 92% being singletons, with the ten largest covering about 0.41%. Sample: naive CD4+ T cells from PBMCs. Subset specified: CD45RA+ positively selected. These receptors were collected from a man aged 18 to 30 in good health. Some clones in this sample may be carry-over from other donors' samples.

Turning to this clone: This sample includes further DNA sequences coding for the same CDR3. The chain combines TRBV9 with TRBJ2-7, with TRBD1 matching 7 bases. V gave up 0 bases and J gave up 3 bases; unmatched junction bases: 3. The germline V gene has CDR1 SGDLS and CDR2 YYNGEE. CDR3 length equals 14 residues. DNA for the CDR3: TGTGCCAGCAGCGTAGGACAGGGTGGCTACGAGCAGTACTTC. Its protein product is CASSVGQGGYEQYF.

The CDR3 here is CASSSRADTNEQFF. The CDR3 nucleotides are TGTGCCAGCAGCTCAAGAGCGGATACGAATGAGCAGTTCTTC. The chain joins TRBV7-3 to TRBJ2-1, with a possible D match to TRBD2 (5 bases). Germline CDR1 SGHTA, CDR2 FQGTGA. The CDR3 has 14 amino acids. Trimming pared 4 bases from V and 7 bases from J, leaving 14 bases between.

V usage is TRBV29-1 and J usage is TRBJ2-2; the match to TRBD2 covers 9 bases. The V gene end was trimmed by 2 bases and the J gene end by 0 bases; junction bases not matched to a gene: 4. In germline, CDR1 is SQVTM, CDR2 ANQGSEA. The CDR3 runs to 16 residues. This CDR3 reads CSVERSGRPNTGELFF. Written as DNA, the CDR3 is TGCAGCGTTGAACGGAGCGGGAGGCCGAACACCGGGGAGCTGTTTTTT.

The chain employs TRBV6-5 and TRBJ1-2; TRBD1 might be the D (6 bases). The CDR3 has 14 amino acids. Trimming shortened V by 2 bases and J by 1 base, and 8 bases separated the two germline ends. Germline assignment: CDR1 MNHEY and CDR2 SVGAGI. DNA for the CDR3: TGTGCCAGCAGTTACCCGACAGGTAACTATGGCTACACCTTC. Translated: CASSYPTGNYGYTF.

This chain connects TRBV6-5 to TRBJ2-5, with 8 bases aligning to TRBD1. Germline V lookup: CDR1 MNHEY, CDR2 SVGAGI. This CDR3 spans 16 amino acids. Trimming took 0 bases from V and 4 from J; bases not matched to a gene: 7. CDR3 sequence: CASSYSIGQGGETQYF. CDR3 bases: TGTGCCAGCAGTTACTCGATCGGACAGGGAGGAGAGACCCAGTACTTC.

Turning to this clone: At the DNA level, this CDR3 is encoded by other sequences in the same sample as well. The gene calls are TRBV28 and TRBJ1-1; D call uncertain. The CDR3 length is 12 residues. CDR1 is MDHEN, CDR2 SYDVKM, per germline. V lost 3 bases and J 2 bases, leaving 4 bases between the germline ends. The CDR3 nucleotides are TGTGCCAGCAGTTTGGCCAACACTGAAGCTTTCTTT. Amino acid sequence: CASSLANTEAFF. The whole variable domain, filled in from reference TRBV28 and TRBJ1-1, reads DVKVTQSSRYLVKRTGEKVFLECVQDMDHENMFWYRQDPGLGLRLIYFSYDVKMKEKGDIPEGYSVSREKKERFSLILESASTNQTSMYLCASSLANTEAFFGQGTRLTVV.

This clone was detected a few times. This chain uses TRBV5-1 with TRBJ1-2, with no clear D. CDR1 SGHRS and CDR2 YFSETQ come from the germline V gene. The CDR3 is made up of 14 amino acids. The V and J ends lost 0 bases and 8 bases respectively, with 14 bases between them. This chain's CDR3 is CASSLGVAKEGYTF. In DNA form, the CDR3 reads TGCGCCAGCAGCTTGGGGGTGGCCAAGGAGGGCTACACCTTC.

About this clone: The same CDR3 is also encoded by other DNA sequences in this sample. The chain combines TRBV28 with TRBJ1-1, with D unresolved. CDR1 is MDHEN, CDR2 SYDVKM, per germline. V was pared by 6 bases and J by 2 bases, with 7 bases between. The CDR3 totals 12 residues. CDR3 amino acids: CASRIQNTEAFF. The CDR3 DNA reads as TGTGCCAGCAGAATACAAAACACTGAAGCTTTCTTT.

This chain joins TRBV6-6 and TRBJ2-5; D unclear. Germline lookup yields CDR1 MNHNY and CDR2 SVGAGI (reference sequence). CDR3 length equals 15 residues. V shed 7 bases and J shed 5 bases, with 20 bases lying between them. The CDR3 DNA follows: TGTGCCAGCAAATCAGTTGGGCAGCTCGGCGAGACCCAGTACTTC. Encoded protein: CASKSVGQLGETQYF.

This clone was observed a few times. The rearrangement uses TRBV2 and TRBJ2-2; no clear D gene. Germline lookup yields CDR1 SNHLY and CDR2 FYNNEI. The CDR3 spans 15 residues. V dropped 7 bases and J dropped 0 bases, with 12 bases sitting between them. CDR3 sequence: CASIGPLPNTGELFF. For the CDR3, the DNA is TGTGCCAGCATTGGTCCCCTACCGAACACCGGGGAGCTGTTTTTT.

This chain links TRBV11-2 with TRBJ2-1; D is tentatively TRBD1 or TRBD2 (5 bases each). Germline CDR1 and CDR2: SGHAT and FQNNGV. The V end was cut by 6 bases, the J end by 3 bases, with 15 bases between. The CDR3 spans 15 residues. CDR3 DNA: TGTGCCAGCAGGTCCGGGACGGCGTTCTACAATGAGCAGTTCTTC. Amino acids: CASRSGTAFYNEQFF.

This clone was found once. The genes are TRBV5-4 and TRBJ2-7; TRBD1 agrees at 7 bases. CDR1 and CDR2 (germline): SGHNT, YYREEE (reference sequence). The ends lost 4 bases at V and 2 bases at J; junction bases unmatched: 15. CDR3 size: 17 residues. CDR3 in amino acids: CASSAGRQGLGTYEQYF. CDR3 DNA: TGTGCCAGCAGCGCAGGGCGACAGGGTTTAGGAACCTACGAGCAGTACTTC.

The chain is built from TRBV21-1 and TRBJ2-7; the table's D call, TRBD2, was not checked against the DNA. TRBV21-1 is classified as a pseudogene. CDR3 length: 16 amino acids. The CDR3 protein is CPQPARPGTTYGEQYF. Here the CDR3 DNA reads TGTCCTCAACCTGCCCGACCCGGGACTACATATGGCGAGCAGTACTTC.

On this clone: In the same sample, other DNA sequences code for this CDR3. The genes are TRBV19 and TRBJ2-6; no definite D call. Germline V gene data show CDR1 as LNHDA and CDR2 as SQIVND (reference sequence). With 7 bases removed from V and 0 bases from J, the gap between germline ends came to 7 bases. The CDR3 contains 14 residues. The CDR3 coding sequence is TGTGCCAGTAATAGGGACTCTGGGGCCAACGTCCTGACTTTC. Its protein product is CASNRDSGANVLTF. Full variable domain (missing parts from reference TRBV19 and TRBJ2-6): DGGITQSPKYLFRKEGQNVTLSCEQNLNHDAMYWYRQDPGQGLRLIYYSQIVNDFQKGDIAEGYSVSREKKESFPLTVTSAQKNPTAFYLCASNRDSGANVLTFGAGSRLTVL.

The V call is TRBV2, the J call TRBJ2-1; no clear D gene. CDR1 is SNHLY and CDR2 is FYNNEI in the germline V gene. The CDR3 covers 12 residues. Trimming took 7 bases from V and 7 from J, leaving 11 bases between them. CDR3 bases: TGTGCCAGCACCCGAGACGGGAATGAGCAGTTCTTC. This translates into CASTRDGNEQFF. Based on the CDR3 plus reference TRBV2 and TRBJ2-1, the full variable domain is EPEVTQTPSHQVTQMGQEVILRCVPISNHLYFYWYRQILGQKVEFLVSFYNNEISEKSEIFDDQFSVERPDGSNFTLKIRSTKLEDSAMYFCASTRDGNEQFFGPGTRLTVL.